Listed here is a single TCR beta chain. These data belong to a study of CD8+CD57+ T cells in acquired aplastic anemia. This CDR3 spans 13 amino acids. Trimming cost V 6 bases and J 7 bases; bases outside gene matches: 6. CDR1 and CDR2 (germline): SQVTM, ANQGSEA. Whoever was chosen for sequencing had shown CD8+CD57+ cell expansion by flow cytometry. Patients were treatment-naive when blood was sampled. Investigators profiled TCR beta VDJ and CDR3 from genomic DNA template. TCRdb fed the reads into MiXCR, producing one record per CDR3 protein. In the table there are over 150,000 distinct CDR3 sequences, under 55% of which are singletons.

The rearrangement uses TRBV29-1 and TRBJ1-6, with TRBD1 matching over 7 bases. The clonotype comes from a human donor with aplastic anemia. The sequencing sample was made of sorted CD4+, CD8+, or CD8+CD57+ T cells (not recorded which) from PBMCs. The CDR3 is CSVGGQINSPLHF. In DNA form, the CDR3 reads TGCAGCGTCGGGGGACAGATAAATTCACCCCTCCACTTT. Using reference TRBV29-1 and TRBJ1-6 for the parts outside the CDR3, the full variable domain is SAVISQKPSRDICQRGTSLTIQCQVDSQVTMMFWYRQQPGQSLTLIATANQGSEATYESGFVIDKFPISRPNLTFSTLTVSNMSPEDSSIYLCSVGGQINSPLHFGNGTRLTVT.